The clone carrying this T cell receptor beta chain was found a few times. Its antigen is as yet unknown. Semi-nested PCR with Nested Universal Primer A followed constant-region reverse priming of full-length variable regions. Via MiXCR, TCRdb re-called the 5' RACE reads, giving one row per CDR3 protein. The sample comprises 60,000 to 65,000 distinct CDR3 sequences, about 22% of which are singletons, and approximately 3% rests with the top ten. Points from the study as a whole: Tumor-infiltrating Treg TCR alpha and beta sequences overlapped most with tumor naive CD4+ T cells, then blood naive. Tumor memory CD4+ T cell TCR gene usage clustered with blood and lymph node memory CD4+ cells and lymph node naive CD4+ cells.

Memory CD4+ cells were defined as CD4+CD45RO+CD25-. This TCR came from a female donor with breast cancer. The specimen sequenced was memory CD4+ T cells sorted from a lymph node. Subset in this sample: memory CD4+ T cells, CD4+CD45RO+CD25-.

The CDR3 protein is CASSRLLAGEYEQYF. The DNA for the CDR3 is TGCGCCAGCAGCCGCTTACTAGCGGGGGAATACGAGCAGTACTTC. The V call is TRBV4-1, the J call TRBJ2-7; 11 bases map to TRBD2. The junction had 6 bases not matched to a gene; V was cut back by 4 bases and J by 4 bases. Germline CDR1 reads MGHRA; CDR2 reads YSYEKL. The CDR3 is 15 residues long.